This T cell receptor (beta chain) was captured by sequencing in a study of shared clonotypes between healthy human individuals. Notes on the study in general: When compared with the clonotypes that were shared by all four sorted-subset donors, the non-shared clonotypes turned out to have lower generation probabilities.

Selected positively for CCR7 and CD45RO-negative, naive CD8 cells excluded terminally differentiated effector memory CD45RA+ cells. The donor cohort consisted entirely of Caucasian adults residing in Nashville, Tennessee. As for this clone: Its target is not known. The sample holds other DNA sequences that translate to the same CDR3.

Method: immunoSEQ multiplex PCR; TCRdb's copy keeps in-frame clones and lacks some. The data contain about 1,800,000 clones, about 95% of them singletons. The sequence came from a man aged 18 to 35 in good health. Sequencing used naive CD8+ T cells sorted from blood.

CDR3 loop: CASSLGTDEQYF. In nucleotides, the CDR3 is TGTGCCAGCAGCCTCGGGACAGACGAGCAGTACTTC. The chain has TRBV7-9 and TRBJ2-7; 7 nucleotides match TRBD1. Unmatched junction bases numbered 3, after V lost 5 bases and J lost 5 bases. The CDR3 loop spans 12 amino acids. CDR1 is SEHNR, CDR2 FQNEAQ, per germline (reference sequence).